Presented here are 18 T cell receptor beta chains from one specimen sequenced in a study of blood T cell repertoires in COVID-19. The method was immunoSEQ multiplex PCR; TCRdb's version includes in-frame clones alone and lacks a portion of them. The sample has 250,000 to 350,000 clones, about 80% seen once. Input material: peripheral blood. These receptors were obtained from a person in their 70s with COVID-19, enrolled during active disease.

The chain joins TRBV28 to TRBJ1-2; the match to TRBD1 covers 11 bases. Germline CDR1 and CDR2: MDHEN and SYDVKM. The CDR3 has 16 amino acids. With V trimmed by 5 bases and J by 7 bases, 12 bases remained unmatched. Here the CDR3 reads CASSVTGTGGRRGYTF. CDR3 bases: TGTGCCAGCAGTGTCACCGGGACAGGGGGACGGCGTGGCTACACCTTC.

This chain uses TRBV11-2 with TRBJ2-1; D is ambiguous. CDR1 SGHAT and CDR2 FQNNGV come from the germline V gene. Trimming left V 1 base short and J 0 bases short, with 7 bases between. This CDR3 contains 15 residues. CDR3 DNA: TGTGCCAGCAGCTTAGTTGCCAGCTCCTACAATGAGCAGTTCTTC. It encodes CASSLVASSYNEQFF.

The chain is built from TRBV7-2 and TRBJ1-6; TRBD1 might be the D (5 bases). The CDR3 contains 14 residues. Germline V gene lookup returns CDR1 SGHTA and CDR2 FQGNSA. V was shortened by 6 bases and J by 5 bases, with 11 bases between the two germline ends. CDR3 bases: TGTGCCAGCAGGTGGTCAGGGAATAATTCACCCCTCCACTTT. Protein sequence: CASRWSGNNSPLHF.

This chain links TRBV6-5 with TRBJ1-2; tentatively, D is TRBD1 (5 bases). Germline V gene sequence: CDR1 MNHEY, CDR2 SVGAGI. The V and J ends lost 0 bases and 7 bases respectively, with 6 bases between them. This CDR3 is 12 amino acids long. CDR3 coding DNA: TGTGCCAGCAGTTACTCCGGGGGTGGCTACACCTTC. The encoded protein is CASSYSGGGYTF.

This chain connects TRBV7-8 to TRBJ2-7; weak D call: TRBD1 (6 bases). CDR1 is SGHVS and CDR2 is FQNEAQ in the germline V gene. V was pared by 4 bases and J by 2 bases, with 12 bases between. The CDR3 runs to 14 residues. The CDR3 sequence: CASSSHTGTYEQYF. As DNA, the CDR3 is TGTGCCAGCAGCTCGCATACAGGGACCTACGAGCAGTACTTC.

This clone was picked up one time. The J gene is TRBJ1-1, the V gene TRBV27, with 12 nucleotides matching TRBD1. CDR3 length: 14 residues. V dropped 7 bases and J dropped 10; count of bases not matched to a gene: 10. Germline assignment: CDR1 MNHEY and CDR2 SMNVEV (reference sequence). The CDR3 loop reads CASKGTGGIRLAFF. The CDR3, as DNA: TGTGCCAGCAAAGGGACAGGGGGCATCAGATTAGCTTTCTTT.

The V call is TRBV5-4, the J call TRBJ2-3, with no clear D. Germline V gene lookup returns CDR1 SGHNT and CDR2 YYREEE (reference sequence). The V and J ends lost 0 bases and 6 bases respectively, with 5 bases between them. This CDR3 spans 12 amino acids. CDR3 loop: CASSLVHDTQYF. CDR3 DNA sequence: TGTGCCAGCAGCTTGGTACACGATACGCAGTATTTT. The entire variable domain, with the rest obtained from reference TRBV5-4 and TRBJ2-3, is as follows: ETGVTQSPTHLIKTRGQQVTLRCSSQSGHNTVSWYQQALGQGPQFIFQYYREEENGRGNFPPRFSGLQFPNYSSELNVNALELDDSALYLCASSLVHDTQYFGPGTRLTVL.

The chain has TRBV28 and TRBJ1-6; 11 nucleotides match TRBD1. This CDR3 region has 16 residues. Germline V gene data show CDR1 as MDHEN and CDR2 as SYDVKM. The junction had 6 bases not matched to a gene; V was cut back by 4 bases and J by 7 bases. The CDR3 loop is CASSSLDRGHNSPLHF. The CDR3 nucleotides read TGTGCCAGCAGTTCCCTGGACAGGGGGCACAATTCACCCCTCCACTTT.

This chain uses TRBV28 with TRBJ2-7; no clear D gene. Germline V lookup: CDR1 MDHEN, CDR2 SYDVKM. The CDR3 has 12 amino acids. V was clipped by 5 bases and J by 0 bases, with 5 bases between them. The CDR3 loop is CASSKPSYEQYF. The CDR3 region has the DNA TGTGCCAGCAGTAAGCCCTCCTACGAGCAGTACTTC.

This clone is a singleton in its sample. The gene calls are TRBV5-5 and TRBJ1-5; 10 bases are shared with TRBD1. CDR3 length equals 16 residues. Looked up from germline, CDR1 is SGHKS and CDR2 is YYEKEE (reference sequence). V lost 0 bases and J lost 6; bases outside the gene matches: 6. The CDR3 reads CASSLADRGRVQPQHF. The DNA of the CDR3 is TGTGCCAGCAGCTTGGCCGACAGGGGGCGCGTTCAGCCCCAGCATTTT.

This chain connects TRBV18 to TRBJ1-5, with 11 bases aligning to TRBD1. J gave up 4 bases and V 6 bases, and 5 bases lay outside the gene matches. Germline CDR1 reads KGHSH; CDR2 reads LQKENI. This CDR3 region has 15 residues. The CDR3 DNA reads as TGTGCCAGCTCCCGGGACAGGGGGATGAATCAGCCCCAGCATTTT. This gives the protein CASSRDRGMNQPQHF.

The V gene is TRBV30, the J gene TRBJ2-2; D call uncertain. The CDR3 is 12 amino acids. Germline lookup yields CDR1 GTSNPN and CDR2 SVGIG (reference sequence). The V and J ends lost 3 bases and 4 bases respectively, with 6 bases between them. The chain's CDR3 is CAWSLVTGELFF. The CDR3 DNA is TGTGCCTGGAGCCTAGTCACCGGGGAGCTGTTTTTT.

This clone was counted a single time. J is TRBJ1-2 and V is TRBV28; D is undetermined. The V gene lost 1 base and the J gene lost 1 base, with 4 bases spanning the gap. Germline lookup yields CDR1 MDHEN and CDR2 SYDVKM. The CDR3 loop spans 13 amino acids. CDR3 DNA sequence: TGTGCCAGCAGTTTATCTAATAACTATGGCTACACCTTC. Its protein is CASSLSNNYGYTF.

The CDR3 loop reads CASSGETSSDEQFF. In DNA form, the CDR3 reads TGTGCCAGCAGCGGGGAGACTAGTAGCGATGAGCAGTTCTTC. The chain uses TRBV9 and TRBJ2-1, with TRBD2 as a possible D gene (6 bases). The V and J ends lost 3 bases and 8 bases respectively, with 15 bases between them. Looked up from germline, CDR1 is SGDLS and CDR2 is YYNGEE. There are 14 residues in the CDR3.

As DNA, the CDR3 is TGTGCCAGCAGTTCCGGGACAGGGTACAATGAGCAGTTCTTC. Its translation is CASSSGTGYNEQFF. V usage is TRBV27 and J usage is TRBJ2-1; TRBD1 matches at 9 bases. The J segment lost 4 bases and the V segment lost 4 bases, leaving 2 bases of the junction unmatched. The CDR3 has 14 residues. Germline CDR1 reads MNHEY; CDR2 reads SMNVEV (reference sequence).

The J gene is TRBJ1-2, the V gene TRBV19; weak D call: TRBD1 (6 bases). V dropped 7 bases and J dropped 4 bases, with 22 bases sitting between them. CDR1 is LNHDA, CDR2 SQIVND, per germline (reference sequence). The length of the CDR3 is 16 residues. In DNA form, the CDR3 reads TGTGCCAGTACCAGATCCGGGACACATACCTCCTATGGCTACACCTTC. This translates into CASTRSGTHTSYGYTF.

CDR3 DNA: TGTGCCAGCAGTTGGACAGGGACGCAGTATTTT. Encoded protein: CASSWTGTQYF. The rearrangement links TRBV6-2 or TRBV6-3 to TRBJ2-3, with 8 nucleotides matching TRBD1. The CDR3 has 11 amino acids. Germline lookup yields CDR1 MNHEY and CDR2 SVGEGT. Unmatched junction bases numbered 0, after V lost 4 bases and J lost 9 bases.

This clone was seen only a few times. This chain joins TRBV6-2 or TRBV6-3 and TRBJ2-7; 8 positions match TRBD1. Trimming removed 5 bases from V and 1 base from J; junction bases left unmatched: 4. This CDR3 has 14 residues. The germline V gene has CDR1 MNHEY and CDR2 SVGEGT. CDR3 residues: CASSGQGRSYEQYF. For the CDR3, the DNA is TGTGCCAGCAGTGGACAGGGTCGGTCCTACGAGCAGTACTTC.